This record concerns one TCR beta chain sequence. This sample was taken from a study of blood T cell repertoires in COVID-19. Study context: Collection of acute and convalescent COVID-19 samples took place in the United States, Italy and Spain.

Sequencing was performed with immunoSEQ multiplex PCR; in TCRdb, only in-frame clones are kept and a portion is missing. The sample yields 180,000 or so clones, around four fifths seen once. Everyone who took part was about 18 to 90 years old, and they came from fewer than 25 US areas. Membership in each cohort depended on participant-reported clinical history. Symptom resolution, clearance, or two negative PCRs marked donors in Cohort 3 as recovered. Germline V gene data show CDR1 as LNHDA and CDR2 as SQIVND (reference sequence). This CDR3 has 14 amino acids. V lost 8 bases, J lost 2 bases, and 10 bases lay in between.

The chain couples TRBV19 to TRBJ2-6; possibly TRBD1 for D (5 bases). The TCR sequence derives from a woman in her 50s who had recovered from COVID-19. The sequencing input was PBMCs or T cells enriched from blood (not recorded which). CDR3 nucleotides: TGTGCCAGTGGTCAGGGCGCTGGGGCCAACGTCCTGACTTTC. The encoded protein is CASGQGAGANVLTF.